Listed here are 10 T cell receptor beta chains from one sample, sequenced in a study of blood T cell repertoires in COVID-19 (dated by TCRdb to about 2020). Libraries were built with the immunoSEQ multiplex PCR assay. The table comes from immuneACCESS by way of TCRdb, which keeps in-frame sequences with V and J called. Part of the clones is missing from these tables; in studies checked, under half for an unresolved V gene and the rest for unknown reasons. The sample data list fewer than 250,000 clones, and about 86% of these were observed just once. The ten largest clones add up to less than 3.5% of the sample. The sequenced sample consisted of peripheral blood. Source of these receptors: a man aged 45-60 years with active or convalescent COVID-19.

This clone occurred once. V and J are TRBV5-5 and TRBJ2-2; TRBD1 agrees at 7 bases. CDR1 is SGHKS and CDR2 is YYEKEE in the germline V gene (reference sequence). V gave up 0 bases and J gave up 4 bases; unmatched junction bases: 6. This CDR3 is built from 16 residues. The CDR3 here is CASSLVPGGPTGELFF. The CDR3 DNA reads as TGTGCCAGCAGCTTGGTGCCAGGGGGTCCCACCGGGGAGCTGTTTTTT.

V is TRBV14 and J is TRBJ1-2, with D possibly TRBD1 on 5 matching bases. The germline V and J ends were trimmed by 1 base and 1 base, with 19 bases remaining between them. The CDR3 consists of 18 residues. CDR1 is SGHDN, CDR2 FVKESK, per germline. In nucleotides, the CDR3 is TGTGCCAGCAGCCAAGGACCCTACCCTGGGGCGCTTAACTATGGCTACACCTTC. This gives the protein CASSQGPYPGALNYGYTF. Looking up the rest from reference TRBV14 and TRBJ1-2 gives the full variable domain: EAGVTQFPSHSVIEKGQTVTLRCDPISGHDNLYWYRRVMGKEIKFLLHFVKESKQDESGMPNNRFLAERTGGTYSTLKVQPAELEDSGVYFCASSQGPYPGALNYGYTFGSGTRLTVV.

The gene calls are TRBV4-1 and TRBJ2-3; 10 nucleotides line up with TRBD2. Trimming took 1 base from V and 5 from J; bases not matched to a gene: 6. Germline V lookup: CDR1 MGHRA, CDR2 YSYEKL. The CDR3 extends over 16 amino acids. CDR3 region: CASSQVIAGGGDTQYF. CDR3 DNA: TGCGCCAGCAGCCAAGTAATAGCGGGGGGCGGAGATACGCAGTATTTT.

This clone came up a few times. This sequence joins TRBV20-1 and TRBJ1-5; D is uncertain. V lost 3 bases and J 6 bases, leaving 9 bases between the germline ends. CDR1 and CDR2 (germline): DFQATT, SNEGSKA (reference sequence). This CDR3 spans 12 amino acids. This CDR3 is CSASRTSQPQHF. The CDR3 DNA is TGCAGTGCTAGTCGGACTTCTCAGCCCCAGCATTTT.

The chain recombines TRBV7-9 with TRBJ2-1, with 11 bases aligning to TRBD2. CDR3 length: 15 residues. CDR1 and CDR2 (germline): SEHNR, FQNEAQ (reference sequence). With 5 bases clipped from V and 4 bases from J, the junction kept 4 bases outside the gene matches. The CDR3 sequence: CASSISGGAYNEQFF. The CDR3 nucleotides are TGTGCCAGCAGCATTAGCGGGGGGGCATACAATGAGCAGTTCTTC.

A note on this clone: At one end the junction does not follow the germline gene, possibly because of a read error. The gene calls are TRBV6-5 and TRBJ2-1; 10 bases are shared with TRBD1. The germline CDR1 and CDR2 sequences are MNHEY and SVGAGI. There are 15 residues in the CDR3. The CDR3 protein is CASIKSGQGYSEQFF. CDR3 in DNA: TGTGCCAGCATTAAATCGGGACAGGGGTACAGTGAGCAGTTCTTC.

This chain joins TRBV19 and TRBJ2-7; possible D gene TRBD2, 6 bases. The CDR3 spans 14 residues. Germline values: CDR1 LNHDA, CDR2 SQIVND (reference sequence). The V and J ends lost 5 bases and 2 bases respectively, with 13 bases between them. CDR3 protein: CASSVPSDPYEQYF. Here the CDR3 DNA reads TGTGCCAGTAGTGTGCCTAGCGACCCCTACGAGCAGTACTTC.

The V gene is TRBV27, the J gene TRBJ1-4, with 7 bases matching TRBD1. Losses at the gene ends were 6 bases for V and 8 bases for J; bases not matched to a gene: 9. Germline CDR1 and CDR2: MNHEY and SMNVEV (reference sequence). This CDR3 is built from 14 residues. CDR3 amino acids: CASRTGLLGEKLFF. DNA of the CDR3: TGTGCCAGCAGGACAGGGTTGTTGGGAGAAAAACTGTTTTTT.

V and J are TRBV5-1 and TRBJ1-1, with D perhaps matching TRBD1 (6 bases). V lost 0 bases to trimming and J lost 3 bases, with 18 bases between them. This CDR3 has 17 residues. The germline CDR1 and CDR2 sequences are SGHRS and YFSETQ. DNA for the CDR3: TGCGCCAGCAGCTTGGCCCCCCTGGGGGCGGGGGACACTGAAGCTTTCTTT. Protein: CASSLAPLGAGDTEAFF.

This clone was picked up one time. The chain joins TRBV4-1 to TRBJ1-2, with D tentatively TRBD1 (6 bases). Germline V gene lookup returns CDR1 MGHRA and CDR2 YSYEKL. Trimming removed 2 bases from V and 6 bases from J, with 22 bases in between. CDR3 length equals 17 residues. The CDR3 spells CASSQPFYRASSHGYTF. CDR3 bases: TGCGCCAGCAGCCAACCCTTTTACAGGGCTAGTAGCCATGGCTACACCTTC.